The 17 T cell receptor delta chains below come from one sample, sequenced in a study of γδ T cells in repeated Plasmodium falciparum infection. Flow sorting of PBMC yielded separate Vgamma9/Vdelta2+ and Vdelta2-negative gammadelta T cell populations for bulk repertoire analysis. TCRdb called clones anew from the multiplex PCR reads with CATT. The sample records around 46,000 delta-chain clones, roughly 1.9% being singletons. The sample comprised gamma-delta T cells from blood. The receptors shown here come from a pool of human donors (malaria-infected and uninfected, not separated).

To note about this clone: The TCRdb record carries a much larger clone's protein, which differs from this DNA's translation at residue 5; a read error is the likely cause, and the protein listed here is the DNA translation. The V call is TRDV1, the J call TRDJ1; 9 nucleotides line up with TRDD3. Because TCRdb records no J gene, it was assigned here through a match of the DNA to germline. Germline-derived CDR1 and CDR2 are TSWWSYY and QGS. This CDR3 region has 22 residues. With 5 bases clipped from V and 0 bases from J, the junction kept 25 bases outside the gene matches. The CDR3, as DNA: TGTGCTCTTGGGAAAGCGGCCCTCTATATCTGGGGGATTTCGTTTAACACCGATAAACTCATCTTT. The encoded protein is CALGKAALYIWGISFNTDKLIF.

This clone was counted only a few times. A far larger clone is a single base away, which makes a read error likely. Other DNA sequences in this sample translate to the same CDR3. The V and J genes are TRDV2 and TRDJ1, with D possibly being TRDD3 (5 bases). TCRdb carries no J gene annotation; the J gene was assigned here by matching the DNA with germline. The V gene's germline CDR1 is GEAIGNYY and CDR2 EKD. V was clipped by 0 bases and J by 5 bases, with 15 bases between them. The CDR3 loop spans 15 amino acids. The chain's CDR3 is CACDTVEGIRDKLIF. The DNA for the CDR3 is TGTGCCTGTGACACCGTGGAGGGTATACGGGATAAACTCATCTTT.

This clone was detected many times. A read error likely explains why the TCRdb protein, taken from a much larger clone, differs from this DNA's translation at residue 11; the protein shown is translated from the DNA. The rearrangement links TRDV1 to TRDJ1; TRDD3 agrees at 11 bases. This CDR3 region has 24 residues. Germline CDR1 is TSWWSYY and CDR2 is QGS. Unmatched junction bases numbered 30, after V lost 2 bases and J lost 4 bases. CDR3 in amino acids: CALGETAVRNGLIVLGDNHDKLIF. CDR3 in DNA: TGTGCTCTTGGGGAAACTGCGGTTCGGAATGGCCTAATCGTACTGGGGGATAATCACGATAAACTCATCTTT.

This clone was detected a few times. The protein recorded in TCRdb matches a much larger clone and deviates from this DNA's translation at residue 19, suggesting a read error; the protein here is obtained by translating the DNA. The V segment is TRDV1, and no J call was made; the DNA was not used to check the table's D call, TRDD3. Germline V CDR1 and CDR2: TSWWSYY, QGS. CDR3 length: 21 amino acids. CDR3 loop: CALGASRVGQQGCRYTDKIIF. CDR3 nucleotides: TGTGCTCTTGGGGCTTCGAGGGTAGGACAACAGGGGTGCCGGTACACCGATAAAATCATCTTT.

This clone was seen ten or more times. This chain joins TRDV2 and TRDJ3; 7 bases line up with TRDD3. Trimming removed 0 bases from V and 1 base from J; junction bases left unmatched: 14. Germline CDR1 and CDR2: GEAIGNYY and EKD. The CDR3 runs 21 residues. This CDR3 is CACDTWGTRGGRSWDTRQMFF. In DNA, the CDR3 is TGTGCCTGTGACACCTGGGGGACACGCGGGGGTAGATCCTGGGACACCCGACAGATGTTTTTC.

In regard to this clone: The protein given by TCRdb reflects a much larger clone and differs at residue 5 from this DNA's translation, likely from a read error; the protein shown is the DNA's translation. The V call is TRDV1, the J call TRDJ1; D unresolved. The J gene comes from matching the DNA to germline here; TCRdb lacks it. Germline CDR1 and CDR2: TSWWSYY and QGS. This CDR3 comprises 24 residues. CDR3 region: CALGKLKVLEPLPRVRIYTDKLIF. CDR3 nucleotides: TGTGCTCTTGGGAAACTTAAAGTACTAGAGCCATTACCTCGCGTACGCATCTACACCGATAAACTCATCTTT.

About this clone itself: TCRdb's protein, taken from a much larger clone, differs from this DNA's translation at residue 7, likely owing to a read error; the protein displayed comes from the DNA. The rearrangement links TRDV1 to TRDJ1; 11 bases match TRDD3. The J gene, missing from TCRdb, was assigned here through DNA to germline matching. Trimming cost V 5 bases and J 5 bases; bases outside gene matches: 43. CDR3 length: 27 residues. Germline values: CDR1 TSWWSYY, CDR2 QGS. The CDR3 region is CALGRRLALIDLQYWGISFSPLDKLIF. The CDR3 DNA is TGTGCTCTTGGGCGACGCCTTGCCCTCATAGACTTGCAGTACTGGGGGATATCTTTTAGTCCCCTGGATAAACTCATCTTT.

This clone was found many times. This likely reflects a read error, since a far larger clone is one base away. This chain uses TRDV3 with TRDJ2, with TRDD3 identical over 9 bases. CDR1 and CDR2 from the germline V gene are TVYSNPD and GDNSRS (reference sequence). The CDR3 consists of 14 residues. In DNA, the CDR3 is TGTGCCTCCTCTGGGGGATGCTTGACAGCACGACTCTTCTTT. Encoded protein: CASSGGCLTARLFF.

This chain joins TRDV1 and TRDJ1; 9 nucleotides match TRDD3. The J gene, missing from TCRdb, was assigned here through DNA to germline matching. V shed 3 bases and J 0 bases; nucleotides not matched to a gene: 17. Germline V gives CDR1 TSWWSYY, CDR2 QGS. CDR3 size: 20 residues. CDR3 sequence reads: CALGDLITSGGYRDTDKLIF. CDR3 DNA: TGTGCTCTTGGGGATCTCATAACATCCGGGGGATACCGGGACACCGATAAACTCATCTTT.

With regard to this clone: The TCRdb protein comes from a much larger clone and disagrees with this DNA's translation at residue 19, likely due to a read error; the protein given here is derived from the DNA. The V gene is TRDV1, but the J gene lacks a call; the listed D gene, TRDD3, was not tested against the DNA. The CDR3 is 21 amino acids. The germline gives CDR1 TSWWSYY, CDR2 QGS. The CDR3 protein is CALGKGPPGPLPWGYTDKPIF. In DNA, the CDR3 is TGTGCTCTTGGGAAGGGCCCCCCAGGACCTCTACCCTGGGGGTACACCGATAAACCCATCTTT.

This clone was observed a handful of times. The protein recorded in TCRdb matches a much larger clone and deviates from this DNA's translation at residue 16, suggesting a read error; the protein here is obtained by translating the DNA. The rearrangement joins TRDV1 to TRDJ1; TRDD3 matches at 7 bases. The J gene, not given by TCRdb, was assigned here from a germline match of the nucleotide sequence. Unmatched junction bases numbered 37, after V lost 0 bases and J lost 0 bases. The CDR3 totals 27 residues. Germline V gives CDR1 TSWWSYY, CDR2 QGS. This chain's CDR3 is CALGELRYWVPFKYWEILGAYTDKLIF. The CDR3 DNA follows: TGTGCTCTTGGGGAACTTCGGTACTGGGTCCCGTTCAAATACTGGGAGATCCTGGGGGCGTACACCGATAAACTCATCTTT.

Comment on this clone: TCRdb's listed protein matches a much larger clone and diverges from this DNA's translation at residue 10, likely through a read error; the protein shown comes from the DNA. This specimen includes other DNA sequences encoding the same CDR3. This rearrangement joins TRDV1 to TRDJ1; 10 positions agree with TRDD3. Germline trimming cut 3 bases from V and 0 bases from J; bases unmatched to any gene: 25. CDR3 size: 23 residues. Germline-derived CDR1 and CDR2 are TSWWSYY and QGS. The CDR3 loop is CALGEGSFPPFVLGDGYTDKLIF. CDR3 DNA: TGTGCTCTTGGGGAGGGTTCTTTCCCTCCGTTCGTACTGGGGGATGGATACACCGATAAACTCATCTTT.

Turning to this clone: A far larger clone lies a single base away; this is likely a read error. Other DNA sequences in the sample encode the same CDR3. V is TRDV2 and J is TRDJ1, with 8 bases identical to TRDD3. The J gene, not given by TCRdb, was assigned here from a germline match of the nucleotide sequence. The CDR3 loop spans 16 amino acids. Germline CDR1 reads GEAIGNYY; CDR2 reads EKD. Here the CDR3 reads CACDTWGIKYTDKLIF. The CDR3 DNA sequence: TGTGCCTGTGACACTTGGGGGATCAAGTACACTGATAAACTCATCTTT.

Ten or more counts support this clone. This chain connects TRDV1 to TRDJ1, with 7 bases identical to TRDD3. Looked up from germline, CDR1 is TSWWSYY and CDR2 is QGS. V lost 1 base and J lost 1; bases outside the gene matches: 15. CDR3 length: 19 amino acids. The CDR3 loop reads CALGEPKIRPPGGTDKLIF. Here the CDR3 DNA reads TGTGCTCTTGGGGAACCGAAGATCCGTCCCCCTGGGGGCACCGATAAACTCATCTTT.

This clone came up a few times. TCRdb shows a much larger clone's protein in place of this DNA's translation, and the two differ at residue 17, likely through a read error; the protein shown is translated from the DNA. The gene calls are TRDV3 and TRDJ1, with 11 bases lining up with TRDD3. Here the J gene was assigned by germline matching of the DNA, as TCRdb has none. V lost 3 bases, J lost 8 bases, and 32 bases stayed unmatched. Germline loops: CDR1 TVYSNPD, CDR2 GDNSRS (reference sequence). CDR3 length: 21 amino acids. This CDR3 reads CAFLPSSFILGDIAGNEKLIF. Here the CDR3 DNA reads TGTGCCTTCCTTCCCTCCTCCTTCATACTGGGGGATATCGCGGGAAACGAGAAACTCATCTTT.

Notes on this clone: The protein in TCRdb stems from a much larger clone and differs at residue 4 from this DNA's translation, likely a read error; here the protein is translated from the DNA. J is TRDJ1 and V is TRDV1; TRDD2 is a possible D gene (5 bases). Germline matching of the DNA provided the J gene here, since TCRdb leaves it blank. CDR1 and CDR2 (germline): TSWWSYY, QGS. This CDR3 has 17 amino acids. The CDR3 nucleotides read TGTGCTCTTGAGGAAGCTTTTCCTCCCGAATACACCGATAAACTCATCTTT. Encoded protein: CALEEAFPPEYTDKLIF.

Turning to this clone: The TCRdb protein comes from a much larger clone and disagrees with this DNA's translation at residue 13, likely due to a read error; the protein given here is derived from the DNA. The chain has TRDV3 and TRDJ1; 8 nucleotides match TRDD3. TCRdb carries no J gene annotation; the J gene was assigned here by matching the DNA with germline. The CDR3 contains 17 residues. In germline, CDR1 is TVYSNPD, CDR2 GDNSRS (reference sequence). The CDR3 here is CAFSFRTGGPYTEKLIF. CDR3 coding DNA: TGTGCCTTTAGCTTCCGGACTGGGGGTCCGTACACCGAGAAACTCATCTTT.